The next 7 T cell receptor beta chains were all read from a single sample in a study of blood T cells in healthy people across ages (dated by TCRdb to the mid-2010s). Receptor amplification or capture employed 5' RACE. Sequencing was performed on an Illumina HiSeq 2500. A second PCR of roughly 6 to 11 cycles was run with a J-beta primer mix and a sample-barcoded 5' primer. The raw public data were reprocessed by TCRdb itself: fastp quality trimming at Q25, MiXCR clonotype calling, in-frame beta chains only. Entries are consolidated by CDR3 protein sequence, retaining the most common genes and DNA. Counted in this sample were roughly 1.7 million distinct CDR3 sequences; roughly 30% of them appeared once. The ten largest clones take up around 11% of the sample. Sequenced sample: blood. Every receptor here comes from a woman aged 25 to 45 in good health.

This clonotype was detected only a few times. The rearrangement links TRBV10-1 to TRBJ2-7; a possible D gene is TRBD2 (6 bases). Germline V gives CDR1 WNHNN, CDR2 SYGVQD (reference sequence). V shed 5 bases and J shed 4 bases, with 12 bases lying between them. This CDR3 is built from 13 residues. The CDR3 coding sequence is TGCGCCAGCAGTCCGGGGGACGATTACGAGCAGTACTTC. This codes for CASSPGDDYEQYF.

In this sample, this clonotype turned up a few times. For the CDR3, the DNA is TGTGCCAGCAGTCTAGAGGGACTAGCCGAGACCCAGTACTTC. Its translation: CASSLEGLAETQYF. The chain joins TRBV27 to TRBJ2-5; 9 nucleotides line up with TRBD2. Trimming took 5 bases from V and 5 from J; bases not matched to a gene: 6. Germline V lookup: CDR1 MNHEY, CDR2 SMNVEV (reference sequence). The CDR3 contains 14 residues.

The chain combines TRBV20-1 with TRBJ1-1; the D is unclear. V was pared by 4 bases and J by 0 bases, with 21 bases between. CDR3 length equals 17 residues. Germline CDR1 reads DFQATT; CDR2 reads SNEGSKA (reference sequence). The CDR3 nucleotides read TGCAGTGCTATATCCGCGGGCACCTTCCTCATGAACACTGAAGCTTTCTTT. Translating gives CSAISAGTFLMNTEAFF.

This clonotype came up a few times. The rearrangement uses TRBV28 and TRBJ2-7, with 8 bases identical to TRBD1. V lost 1 base to trimming and J lost 3 bases; unmatched junction nucleotides: 5. The CDR3 spans 15 residues. CDR1 is MDHEN, CDR2 SYDVKM, per germline. CDR3 DNA: TGTGCCAGCAGTTTATACAGGGGGACGGGCTACGAGCAGTACTTC. Translating it yields CASSLYRGTGYEQYF. Full variable domain (outside the CDR3, taken from reference TRBV28 and TRBJ2-7): DVKVTQSSRYLVKRTGEKVFLECVQDMDHENMFWYRQDPGLGLRLIYFSYDVKMKEKGDIPEGYSVSREKKERFSLILESASTNQTSMYLCASSLYRGTGYEQYFGPGTRLTVT.

The rearrangement links TRBV2 to TRBJ1-5; perhaps TRBD1 as D (5 bases). Germline V gene lookup returns CDR1 SNHLY and CDR2 FYNNEI. This CDR3 has 15 amino acids. The V end was cut by 6 bases, the J end by 7 bases, with 19 bases between. The CDR3 sequence is CASSPEGQGGQPQHF. CDR3 in DNA: TGTGCCAGCAGCCCGGAGGGGCAGGGCGGACAGCCCCAGCATTTT.

The rearrangement uses TRBV7-2 and TRBJ2-3; 8 bases line up with TRBD1. V shed 7 bases and J 7 bases; nucleotides not matched to a gene: 10. The CDR3 spans 14 residues. Germline values: CDR1 SGHTA, CDR2 FQGNSA. In nucleotides, the CDR3 is TGTGCCAGCAATTTAGGGGGACAGGCTCATACGCAGTATTTT. It yields the protein CASNLGGQAHTQYF.

To note about this clonotype: One end of the junction does not line up with germline, which may come from a read error. The chain employs TRBV20-1 and TRBJ2-1, with 10 bases matching TRBD2. Germline lookup yields CDR1 DFQATT and CDR2 SNEGSKA (reference sequence). The CDR3 contains 15 residues. The CDR3 sequence: CSTRPRAGGYNEQFF. CDR3 nucleotide sequence: TGCAGTACTAGACCGAGAGCGGGAGGGTACAATGAGCAGTTCTTC.